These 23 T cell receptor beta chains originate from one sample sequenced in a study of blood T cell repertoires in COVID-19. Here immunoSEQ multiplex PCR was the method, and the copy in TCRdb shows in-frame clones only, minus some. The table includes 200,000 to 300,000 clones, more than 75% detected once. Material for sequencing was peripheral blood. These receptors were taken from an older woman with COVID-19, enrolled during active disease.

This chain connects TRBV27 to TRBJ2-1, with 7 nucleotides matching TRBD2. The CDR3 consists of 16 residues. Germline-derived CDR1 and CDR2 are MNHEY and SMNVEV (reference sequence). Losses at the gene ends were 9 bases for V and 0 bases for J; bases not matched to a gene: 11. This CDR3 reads CASRLAAHSSYNEQFF. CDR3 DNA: TGTGCCAGTCGGCTAGCGGCCCATAGCTCCTACAATGAGCAGTTCTTC.

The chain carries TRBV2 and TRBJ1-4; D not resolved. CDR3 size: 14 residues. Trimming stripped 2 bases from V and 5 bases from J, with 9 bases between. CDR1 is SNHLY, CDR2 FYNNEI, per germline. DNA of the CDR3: TGTGCCAGCAGTGAAAGCAGGCGAAATGAAAAACTGTTTTTT. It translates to CASSESRRNEKLFF.

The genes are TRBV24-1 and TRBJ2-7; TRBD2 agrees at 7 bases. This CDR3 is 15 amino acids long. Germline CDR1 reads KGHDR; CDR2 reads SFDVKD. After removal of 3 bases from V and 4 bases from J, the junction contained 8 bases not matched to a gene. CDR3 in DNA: TGTGCCACCAGTGATCCCAGCGGGGAGCGGTACGAGCAGTACTTC. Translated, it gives CATSDPSGERYEQYF.

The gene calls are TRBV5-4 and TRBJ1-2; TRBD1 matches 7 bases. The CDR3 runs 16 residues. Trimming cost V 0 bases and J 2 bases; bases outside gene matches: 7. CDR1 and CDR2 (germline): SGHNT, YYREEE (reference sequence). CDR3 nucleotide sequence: TGTGCCAGCAGCTTGGACCTCTGGACAGGAAACTATGGCTACACCTTC. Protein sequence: CASSLDLWTGNYGYTF.

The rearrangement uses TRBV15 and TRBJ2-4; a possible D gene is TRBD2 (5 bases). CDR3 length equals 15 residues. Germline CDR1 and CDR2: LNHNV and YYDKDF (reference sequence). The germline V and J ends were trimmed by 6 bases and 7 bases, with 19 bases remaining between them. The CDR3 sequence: CATRPQSYGENIQYF. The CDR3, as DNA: TGTGCCACCAGACCCCAGAGTTACGGGGAGAACATTCAGTACTTC. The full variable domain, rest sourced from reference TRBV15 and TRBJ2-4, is DAMVIQNPRYQVTQFGKPVTLSCSQTLNHNVMYWYQQKSSQAPKLLFHYYDKDFNNEADTPDNFQSRRPNTSFCFLDIRSPGLGDTAMYLCATRPQSYGENIQYFGAGTRLSVL.

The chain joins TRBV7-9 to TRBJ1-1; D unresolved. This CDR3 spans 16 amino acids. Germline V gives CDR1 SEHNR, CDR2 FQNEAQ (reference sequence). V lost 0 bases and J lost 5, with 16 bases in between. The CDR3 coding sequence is TGTGCCAGCAGCTTAGCGTATGGATCCGGAGGTACTGAAGCTTTCTTT. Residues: CASSLAYGSGGTEAFF.

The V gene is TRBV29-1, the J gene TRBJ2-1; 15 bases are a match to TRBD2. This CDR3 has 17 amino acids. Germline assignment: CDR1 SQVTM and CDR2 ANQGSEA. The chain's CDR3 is CSGRTSGRGFSYNEQFF. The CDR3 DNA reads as TGCAGTGGCAGGACTAGCGGGAGGGGGTTCTCCTACAATGAGCAGTTCTTC.

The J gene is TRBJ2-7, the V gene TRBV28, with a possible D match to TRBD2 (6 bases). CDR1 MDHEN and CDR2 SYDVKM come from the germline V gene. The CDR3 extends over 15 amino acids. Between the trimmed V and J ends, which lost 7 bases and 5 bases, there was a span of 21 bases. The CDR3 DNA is TGTGCCAGCATGTCTTCAGGGCTAGCGTCCCACGAGCAGTACTTC. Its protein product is CASMSSGLASHEQYF. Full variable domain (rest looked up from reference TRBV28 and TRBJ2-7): DVKVTQSSRYLVKRTGEKVFLECVQDMDHENMFWYRQDPGLGLRLIYFSYDVKMKEKGDIPEGYSVSREKKERFSLILESASTNQTSMYLCASMSSGLASHEQYFGPGTRLTVT.

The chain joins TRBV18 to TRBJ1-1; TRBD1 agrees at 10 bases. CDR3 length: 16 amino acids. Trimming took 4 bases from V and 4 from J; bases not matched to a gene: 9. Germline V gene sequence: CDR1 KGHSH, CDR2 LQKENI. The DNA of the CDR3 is TGTGCCAGCTCACAAGACCAGACAGGGGGCTCCACTGAAGCTTTCTTT. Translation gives CASSQDQTGGSTEAFF.

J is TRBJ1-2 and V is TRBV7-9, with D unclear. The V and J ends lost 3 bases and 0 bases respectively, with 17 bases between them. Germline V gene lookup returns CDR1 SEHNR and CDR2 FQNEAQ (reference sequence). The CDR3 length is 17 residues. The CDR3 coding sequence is TGTGCCAGCAGCTTGTCAGCATTAGCAGTATCTAACTATGGCTACACCTTC. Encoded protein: CASSLSALAVSNYGYTF. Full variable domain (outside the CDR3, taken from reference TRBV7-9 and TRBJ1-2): DTGVSQNPRHKITKRGQNVTFRCDPISEHNRLYWYRQTLGQGPEFLTYFQNEAQLEKSRLLSDRFSAERPKGSFSTLEIQRTEQGDSAMYLCASSLSALAVSNYGYTFGSGTRLTVV.

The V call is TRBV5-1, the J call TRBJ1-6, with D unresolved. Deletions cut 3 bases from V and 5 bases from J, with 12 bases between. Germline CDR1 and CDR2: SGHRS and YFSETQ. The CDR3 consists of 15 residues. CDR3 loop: CASSSQTGNNSPLHF. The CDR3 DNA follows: TGCGCCAGCAGCTCCCAGACGGGGAATAATTCACCCCTCCACTTT.

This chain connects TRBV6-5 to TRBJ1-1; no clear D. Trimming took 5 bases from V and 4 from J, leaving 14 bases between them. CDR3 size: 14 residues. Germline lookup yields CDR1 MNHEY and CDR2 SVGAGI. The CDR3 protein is CASSRQPPSTEAFF. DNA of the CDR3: TGTGCCAGCAGTCGCCAACCACCGAGCACTGAAGCTTTCTTT.

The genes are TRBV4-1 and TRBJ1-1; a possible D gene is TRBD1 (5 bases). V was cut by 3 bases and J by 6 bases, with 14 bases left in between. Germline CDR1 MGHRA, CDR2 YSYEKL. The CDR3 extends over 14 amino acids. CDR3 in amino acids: CASSQEGRGSEAFF. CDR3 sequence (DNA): TGCGCCAGCAGCCAGGAGGGGCGCGGGTCTGAAGCTTTCTTT.

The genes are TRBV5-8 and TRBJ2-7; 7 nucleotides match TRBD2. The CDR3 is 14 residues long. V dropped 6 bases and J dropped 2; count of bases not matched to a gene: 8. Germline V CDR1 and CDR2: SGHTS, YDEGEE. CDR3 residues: CASNYLAAPYEQYF. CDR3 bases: TGTGCCAGCAACTATCTAGCGGCCCCCTACGAGCAGTACTTC.

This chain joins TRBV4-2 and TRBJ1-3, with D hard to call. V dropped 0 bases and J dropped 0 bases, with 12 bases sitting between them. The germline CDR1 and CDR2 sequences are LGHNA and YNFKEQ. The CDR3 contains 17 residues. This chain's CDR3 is CASSQDERADSGNTIYF. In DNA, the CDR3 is TGTGCCAGCAGCCAAGACGAGCGGGCAGACTCTGGAAACACCATATATTTT.

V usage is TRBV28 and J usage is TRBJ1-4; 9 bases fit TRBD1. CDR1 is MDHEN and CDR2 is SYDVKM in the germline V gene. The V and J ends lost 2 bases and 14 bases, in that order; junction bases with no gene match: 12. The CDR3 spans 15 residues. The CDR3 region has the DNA TGTGCCAGCAGTTTAGCCGGGACAGGGTTGTCGCGGCTGTTTTTT. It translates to CASSLAGTGLSRLFF.

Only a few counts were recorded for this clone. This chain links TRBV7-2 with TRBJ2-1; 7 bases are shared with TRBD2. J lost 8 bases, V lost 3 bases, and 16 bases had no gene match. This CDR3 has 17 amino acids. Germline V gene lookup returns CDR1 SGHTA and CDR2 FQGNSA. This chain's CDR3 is CASSLLEAGKFWHEQFF. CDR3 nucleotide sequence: TGTGCCAGCAGCTTGTTAGAAGCGGGAAAGTTCTGGCATGAGCAGTTCTTC. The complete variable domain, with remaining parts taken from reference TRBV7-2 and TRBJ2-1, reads GAGVSQSPSNKVTEKGKDVELRCDPISGHTALYWYRQSLGQGLEFLIYFQGNSAPDKSGLPSDRFSAERTGGSVSTLTIQRTQQEDSAVYLCASSLLEAGKFWHEQFFGPGTRLTVL.

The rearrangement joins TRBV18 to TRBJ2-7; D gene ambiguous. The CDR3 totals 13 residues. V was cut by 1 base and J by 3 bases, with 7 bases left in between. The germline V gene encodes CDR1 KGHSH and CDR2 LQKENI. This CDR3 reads CASSPQNSYEQYF. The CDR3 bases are TGTGCCAGCTCACCACAAAACAGCTACGAGCAGTACTTC.

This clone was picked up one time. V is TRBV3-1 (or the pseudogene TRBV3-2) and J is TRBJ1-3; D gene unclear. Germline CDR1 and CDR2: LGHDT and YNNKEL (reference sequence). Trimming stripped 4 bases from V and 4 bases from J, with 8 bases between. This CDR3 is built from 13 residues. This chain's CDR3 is CASSLWLGNTIYF. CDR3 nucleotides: TGTGCCAGCAGCCTCTGGCTCGGAAACACCATATATTTT.

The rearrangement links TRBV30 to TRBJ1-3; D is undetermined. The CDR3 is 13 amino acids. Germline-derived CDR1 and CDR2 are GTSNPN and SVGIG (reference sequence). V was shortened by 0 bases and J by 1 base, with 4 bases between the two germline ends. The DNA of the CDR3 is TGTGCCTGGAGTGTCAGATCTGGAAACACCATATATTTT. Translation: CAWSVRSGNTIYF.

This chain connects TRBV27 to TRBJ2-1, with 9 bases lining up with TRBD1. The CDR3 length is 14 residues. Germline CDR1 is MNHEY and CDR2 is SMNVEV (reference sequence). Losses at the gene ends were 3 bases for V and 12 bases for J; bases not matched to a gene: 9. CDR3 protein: CASSFWRDRAVQFF. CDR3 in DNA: TGTGCCAGCAGTTTTTGGCGGGACAGGGCTGTGCAGTTCTTC.

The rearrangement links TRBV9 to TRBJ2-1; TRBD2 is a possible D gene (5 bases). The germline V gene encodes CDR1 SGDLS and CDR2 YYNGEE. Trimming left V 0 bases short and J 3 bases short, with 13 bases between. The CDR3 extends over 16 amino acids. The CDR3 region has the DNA TGTGCCAGCAGCGTAGGCCAAGCGGCCCACTACAATGAGCAGTTCTTC. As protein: CASSVGQAAHYNEQFF.

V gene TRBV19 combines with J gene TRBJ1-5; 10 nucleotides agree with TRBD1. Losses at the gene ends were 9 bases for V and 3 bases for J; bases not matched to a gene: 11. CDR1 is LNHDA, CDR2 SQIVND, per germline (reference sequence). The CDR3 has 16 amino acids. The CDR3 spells CASRKPGQGHNQPQHF. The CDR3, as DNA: TGTGCCAGCCGAAAACCGGGACAGGGGCACAATCAGCCCCAGCATTTT. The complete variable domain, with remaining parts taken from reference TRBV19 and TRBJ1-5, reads DGGITQSPKYLFRKEGQNVTLSCEQNLNHDAMYWYRQDPGQGLRLIYYSQIVNDFQKGDIAEGYSVSREKKESFPLTVTSAQKNPTAFYLCASRKPGQGHNQPQHFGDGTRLSIL.